The rows below give T cell receptor beta chains drawn from one sample of a study of neoadjuvant anti-PD-1 for oral cavity cancer. TCRdb's copy holds only in-frame clones and misses some; the assay was immunoSEQ multiplex PCR. The table lists around 13,000 clones, roughly 74% of them singletons. The sequences come from PBMCs, collected after nivolumab (anti-PD-1) treatment. The receptors stem from a person aged 35 to 85 with oral cavity squamous cell carcinoma. CDR3s leave out the opening cysteine and the closing phenylalanine or tryptophan. D genes are given only for firm matches.

D	J	V	CDR3
TRBD1	TRBJ2-2	TRBV6-1	ASSPGGETGELF
.	TRBJ1-3	TRBV18	ASSPQDTYFSGNTIY
.	TRBJ2-1	TRBV2	ASSGLVADNEQF
.	TRBJ2-5	TRBV5-6	ASSSYRDQGETQY
TRBD2	TRBJ2-2	TRBV5-1	ASSLSGSDTGELF
.	TRBJ2-1	TRBV28	ASAGGSSYNEQF
TRBD2	TRBJ2-3	TRBV7-8	ASSLRERADTQY
TRBD2	TRBJ2-2	TRBV6-6	ASSAAGVSIGELF
.	TRBJ2-2	TRBV5-6	ASSLAGSTGELF
TRBD2	TRBJ2-2	TRBV9	ASSVSTGTSGAENTGELF
.	TRBJ2-5	TRBV7-2	ASSYMYQETQY
.	TRBJ1-2	TRBV7-8	ASSLRVPPQGYGYT
.	TRBJ2-7	TRBV28	ASNGWSEQY
.	TRBJ2-7	TRBV6-5	ASSYSGWGYEQY
.	TRBJ1-2	TRBV28	ASSSGEPGYT
.	TRBJ1-2	TRBV11-2	ASSLEQGWGIVGYT
TRBD2	TRBJ2-3	TRBV27	ASSLAGRSWY
TRBD1	TRBJ2-7	TRBV19	ASSIMGQVSYEQY
.	TRBJ1-1	TRBV27	ASSSAGYTEAF
.	TRBJ1-1	TRBV6-5	ASSYSQLNTEAF
.	TRBJ1-2	TRBV28	ASSSPSGSYGYT
.	TRBJ1-1	TRBV19	ASSIQVNTEAF
.	TRBJ1-3	TRBV9	ASSVGRSGNTIY
.	TRBJ1-5	TRBV9	ASSGPPGPNQPQH
TRBD1	TRBJ1-2	TRBV19	ASSPGQALYGYT
TRBD1	TRBJ1-4	TRBV7-9	ASSPYQGAIEKLF
.	TRBJ1-4	TRBV9	ASSEGAGSNEKLF
.	TRBJ2-5	TRBV11-2	ASSLGWGETQY
TRBD2	TRBJ2-7	TRBV2	ASSRSSGSFGAYEQY
TRBD1	TRBJ1-1	TRBV2	ASRPGQGANTEAF
.	TRBJ1-2	TRBV10-3	AISESGGASYGYT